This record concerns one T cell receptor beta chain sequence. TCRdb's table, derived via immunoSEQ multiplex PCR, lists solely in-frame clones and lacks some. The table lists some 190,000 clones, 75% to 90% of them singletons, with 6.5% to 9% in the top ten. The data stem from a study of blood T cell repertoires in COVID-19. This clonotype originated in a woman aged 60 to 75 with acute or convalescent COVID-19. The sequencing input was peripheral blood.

CDR3: CASEPLKWGQGHTGELFF. CDR3 DNA: TGTGCCAGCGAACCTCTGAAATGGGGACAGGGCCACACCGGGGAGCTGTTTTTT. The rearrangement uses TRBV28 and TRBJ2-2; the match to TRBD1 covers 9 bases. The CDR3 covers 18 residues. CDR1 is MDHEN, CDR2 SYDVKM, per germline. Trimming removed 8 bases from V and 3 bases from J; junction bases left unmatched: 16.